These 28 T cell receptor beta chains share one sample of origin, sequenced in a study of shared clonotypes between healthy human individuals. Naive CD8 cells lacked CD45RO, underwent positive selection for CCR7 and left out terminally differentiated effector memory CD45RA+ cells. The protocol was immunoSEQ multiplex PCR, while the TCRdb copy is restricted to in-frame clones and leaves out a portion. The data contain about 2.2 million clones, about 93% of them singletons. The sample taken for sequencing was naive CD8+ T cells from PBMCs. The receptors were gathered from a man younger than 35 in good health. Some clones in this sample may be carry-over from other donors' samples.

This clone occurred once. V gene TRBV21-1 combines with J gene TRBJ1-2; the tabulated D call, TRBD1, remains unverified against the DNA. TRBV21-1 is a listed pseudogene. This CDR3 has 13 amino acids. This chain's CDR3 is CASSIRATYGYTF. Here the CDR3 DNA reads TGTGCCAGCAGCATCAGGGCGACCTATGGCTACACCTTC.

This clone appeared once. The CDR3 sequence: CASIQGNPNTGELFF. In nucleotides, the CDR3 is TGTGCCAGCATCCAGGGTAATCCGAACACCGGGGAGCTGTTTTTT. V is TRBV6-5 and J is TRBJ2-2, with a possible D match to TRBD1 (5 bases). With 7 bases removed from V and 0 bases from J, the gap between germline ends came to 12 bases. Germline V gives CDR1 MNHEY, CDR2 SVGAGI. This CDR3 region has 15 residues.

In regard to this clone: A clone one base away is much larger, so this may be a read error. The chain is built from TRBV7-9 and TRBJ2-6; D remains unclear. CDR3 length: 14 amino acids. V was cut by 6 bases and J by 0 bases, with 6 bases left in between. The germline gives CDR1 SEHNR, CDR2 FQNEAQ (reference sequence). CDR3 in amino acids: CASSYSSGANVLTF. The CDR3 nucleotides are TGTGCCAGCAGTTACAGCTCTGGGGCCAACGTCCTGACTTTC.

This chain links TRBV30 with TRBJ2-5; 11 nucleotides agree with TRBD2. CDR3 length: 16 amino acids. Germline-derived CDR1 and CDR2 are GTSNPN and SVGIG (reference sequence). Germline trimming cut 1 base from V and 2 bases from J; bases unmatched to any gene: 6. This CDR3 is CAWSDTGTSGQETQYF. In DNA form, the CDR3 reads TGTGCCTGGAGTGACACCGGGACTAGCGGACAAGAGACCCAGTACTTC.

In DNA form, the CDR3 reads TGTGCCAGCAGTTTCTCCACGCGGTATGGCTACACCTTC. This gives the protein CASSFSTRYGYTF. This chain uses TRBV28 with TRBJ1-2; D is unresolved. V dropped 3 bases and J dropped 5 bases, with 10 bases sitting between them. CDR3 size: 13 residues. Per germline, CDR1 MDHEN and CDR2 SYDVKM.

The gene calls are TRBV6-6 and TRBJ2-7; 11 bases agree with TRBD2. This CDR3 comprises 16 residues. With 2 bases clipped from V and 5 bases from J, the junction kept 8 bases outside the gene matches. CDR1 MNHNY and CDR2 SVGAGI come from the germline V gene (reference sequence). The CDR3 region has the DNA TGTGCCAGCAGTTACACCCCTAGCGGGAGGAGGAACGAGCAGTACTTC. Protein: CASSYTPSGRRNEQYF.

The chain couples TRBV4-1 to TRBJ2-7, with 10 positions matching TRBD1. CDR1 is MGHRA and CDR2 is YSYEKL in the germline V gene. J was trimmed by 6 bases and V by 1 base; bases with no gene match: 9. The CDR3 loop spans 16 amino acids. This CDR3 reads CASSQVGPGQGFEQYF. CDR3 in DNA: TGCGCCAGCAGCCAAGTGGGACCGGGACAGGGGTTCGAGCAGTACTTC.

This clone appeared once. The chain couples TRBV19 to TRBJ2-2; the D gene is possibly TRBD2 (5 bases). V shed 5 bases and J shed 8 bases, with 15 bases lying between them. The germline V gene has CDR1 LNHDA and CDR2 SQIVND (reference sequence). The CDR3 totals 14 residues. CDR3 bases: TGTGCCAGTAGTGAAGGACTTCCGGGAGGGGAGCTGTTTTTT. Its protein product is CASSEGLPGGELFF.

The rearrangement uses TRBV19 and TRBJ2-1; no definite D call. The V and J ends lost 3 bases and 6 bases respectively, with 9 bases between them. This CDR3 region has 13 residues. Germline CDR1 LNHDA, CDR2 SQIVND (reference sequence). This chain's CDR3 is CASSMKTSNEQFF. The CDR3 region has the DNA TGTGCCAGTAGTATGAAAACGAGCAATGAGCAGTTCTTC.

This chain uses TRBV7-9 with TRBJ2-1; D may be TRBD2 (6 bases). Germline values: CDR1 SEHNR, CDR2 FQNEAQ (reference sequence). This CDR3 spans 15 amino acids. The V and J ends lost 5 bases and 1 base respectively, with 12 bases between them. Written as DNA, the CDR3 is TGTGCCAGCAGCCCCCGGGACTTTTCCTACAATGAGCAGTTCTTC. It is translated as CASSPRDFSYNEQFF.

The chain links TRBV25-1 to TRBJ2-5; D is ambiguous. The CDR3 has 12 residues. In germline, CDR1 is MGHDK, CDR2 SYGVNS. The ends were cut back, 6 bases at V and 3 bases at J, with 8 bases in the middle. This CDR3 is CASRLKEETQYF. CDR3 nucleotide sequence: TGTGCCAGCAGATTAAAGGAAGAGACCCAGTACTTC.

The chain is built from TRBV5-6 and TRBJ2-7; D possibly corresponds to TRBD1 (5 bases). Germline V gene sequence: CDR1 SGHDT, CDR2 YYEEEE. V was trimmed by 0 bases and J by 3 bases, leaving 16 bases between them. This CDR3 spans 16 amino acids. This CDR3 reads CASSLELGANYYEQYF. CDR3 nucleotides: TGTGCCAGCAGCTTGGAGTTAGGGGCGAACTACTACGAGCAGTACTTC.

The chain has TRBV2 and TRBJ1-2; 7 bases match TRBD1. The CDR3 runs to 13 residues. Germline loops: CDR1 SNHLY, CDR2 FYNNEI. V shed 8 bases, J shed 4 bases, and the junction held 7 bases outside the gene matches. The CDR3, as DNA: TGTGCCAGCGGTTACAGGGGAGGCTATGGCTACACCTTC. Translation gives CASGYRGGYGYTF.

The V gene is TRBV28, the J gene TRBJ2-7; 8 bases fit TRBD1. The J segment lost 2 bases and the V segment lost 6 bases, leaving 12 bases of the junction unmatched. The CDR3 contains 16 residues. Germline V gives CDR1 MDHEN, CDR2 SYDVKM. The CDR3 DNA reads TGTGCCAGCAGACCGCTCTCAGGGACAGGTGCCTACGAGCAGTACTTC. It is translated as CASRPLSGTGAYEQYF.

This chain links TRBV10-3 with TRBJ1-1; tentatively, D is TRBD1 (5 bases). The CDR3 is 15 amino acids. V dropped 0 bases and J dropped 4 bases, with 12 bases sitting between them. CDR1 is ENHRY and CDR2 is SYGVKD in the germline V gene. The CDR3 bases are TGTGCCATCAGTGAGTCGACTAGGGACGCCACTGAAGCTTTCTTT. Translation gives CAISESTRDATEAFF.

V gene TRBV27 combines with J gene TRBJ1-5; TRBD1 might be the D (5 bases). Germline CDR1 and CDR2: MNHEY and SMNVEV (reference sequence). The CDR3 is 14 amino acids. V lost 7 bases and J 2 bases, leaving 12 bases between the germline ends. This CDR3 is CASKGTSGNQPQHF. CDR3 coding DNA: TGTGCCAGCAAGGGGACGAGCGGCAATCAGCCCCAGCATTTT.

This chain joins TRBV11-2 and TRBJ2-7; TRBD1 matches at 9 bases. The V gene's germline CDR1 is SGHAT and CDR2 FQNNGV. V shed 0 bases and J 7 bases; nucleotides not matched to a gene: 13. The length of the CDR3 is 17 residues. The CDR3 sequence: CASSLDLGGTGTFEQYF. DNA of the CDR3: TGTGCCAGCAGCTTAGATCTCGGGGGGACAGGGACATTTGAGCAGTACTTC.

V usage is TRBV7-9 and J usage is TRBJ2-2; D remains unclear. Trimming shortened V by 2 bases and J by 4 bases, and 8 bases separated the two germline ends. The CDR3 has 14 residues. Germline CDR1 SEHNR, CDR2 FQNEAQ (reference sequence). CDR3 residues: CASSLSPSTGELFF. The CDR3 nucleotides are TGTGCCAGCAGCTTATCACCCAGCACCGGGGAGCTGTTTTTT.

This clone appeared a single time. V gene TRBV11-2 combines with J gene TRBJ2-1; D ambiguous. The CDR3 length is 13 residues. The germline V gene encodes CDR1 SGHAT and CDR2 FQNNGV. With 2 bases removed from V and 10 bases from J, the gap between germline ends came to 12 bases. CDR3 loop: CASSLLSVWEQFF. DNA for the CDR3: TGTGCCAGCAGCTTATTGTCGGTCTGGGAGCAGTTCTTC.

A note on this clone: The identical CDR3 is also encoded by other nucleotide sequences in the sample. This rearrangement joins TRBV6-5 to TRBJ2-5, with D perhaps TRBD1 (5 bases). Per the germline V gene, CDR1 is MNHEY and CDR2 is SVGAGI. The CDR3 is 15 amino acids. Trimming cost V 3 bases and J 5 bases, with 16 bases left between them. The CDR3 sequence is CASSYGQGVGETQYF. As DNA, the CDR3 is TGTGCCAGCAGTTATGGGCAGGGCGTAGGGGAGACCCAGTACTTC.

The CDR3 protein is CASGNRVTNQPQHF. CDR3 nucleotides: TGTGCCAGCGGAAACAGGGTGACAAATCAGCCCCAGCATTTT. The chain uses TRBV28 and TRBJ1-5; tentatively, D is TRBD1 (6 bases). CDR1 and CDR2 from the germline V gene are MDHEN and SYDVKM. This CDR3 comprises 14 residues. Trimming took 8 bases from V and 4 from J, leaving 15 bases between them.

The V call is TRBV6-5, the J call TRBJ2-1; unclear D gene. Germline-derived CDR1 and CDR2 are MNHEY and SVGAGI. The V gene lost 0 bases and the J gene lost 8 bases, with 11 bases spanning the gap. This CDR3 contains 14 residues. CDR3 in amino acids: CASSYSPDFDEQFF. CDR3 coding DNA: TGTGCCAGCAGTTACTCCCCAGATTTCGATGAGCAGTTCTTC.

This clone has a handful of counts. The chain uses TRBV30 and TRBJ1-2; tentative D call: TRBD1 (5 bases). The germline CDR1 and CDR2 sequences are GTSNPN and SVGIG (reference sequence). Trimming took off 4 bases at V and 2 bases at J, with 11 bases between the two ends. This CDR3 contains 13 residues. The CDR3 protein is CAWIRGTNYGYTF. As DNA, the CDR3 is TGTGCCTGGATCCGTGGGACGAACTATGGCTACACCTTC.

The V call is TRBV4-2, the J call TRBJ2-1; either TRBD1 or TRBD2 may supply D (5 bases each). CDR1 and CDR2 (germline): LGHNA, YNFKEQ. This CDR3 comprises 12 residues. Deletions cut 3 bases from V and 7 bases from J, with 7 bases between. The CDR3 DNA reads TGTGCCAGCAGCCAGGGGGTGAATGAGCAGTTCTTC. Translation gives CASSQGVNEQFF.

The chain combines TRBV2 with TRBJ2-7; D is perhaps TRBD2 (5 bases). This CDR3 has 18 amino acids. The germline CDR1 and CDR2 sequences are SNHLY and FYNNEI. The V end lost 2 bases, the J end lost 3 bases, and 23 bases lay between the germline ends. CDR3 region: CASSESPGGLQNHYEQYF. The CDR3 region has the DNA TGTGCCAGCAGTGAAAGCCCTGGCGGGCTACAGAACCACTACGAGCAGTACTTC.

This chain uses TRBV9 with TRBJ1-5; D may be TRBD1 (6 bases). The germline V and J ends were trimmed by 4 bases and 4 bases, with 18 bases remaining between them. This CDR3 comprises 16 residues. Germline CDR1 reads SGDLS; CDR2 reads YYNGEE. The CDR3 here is CASSLGTGQLNQPQHF. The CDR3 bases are TGTGCCAGCAGCCTCGGAACAGGGCAGCTAAATCAGCCCCAGCATTTT. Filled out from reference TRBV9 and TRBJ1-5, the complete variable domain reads DSGVTQTPKHLITATGQRVTLRCSPRSGDLSVYWYQQSLDQGLQFLIQYYNGEERAKGNILERFSAQQFPDLHSELNLSSLELGDSALYFCASSLGTGQLNQPQHFGDGTRLSIL.

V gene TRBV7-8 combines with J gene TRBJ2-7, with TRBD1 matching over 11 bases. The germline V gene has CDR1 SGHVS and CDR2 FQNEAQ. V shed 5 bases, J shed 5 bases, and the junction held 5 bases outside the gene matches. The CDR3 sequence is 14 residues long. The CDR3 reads CASSPRDRGDEQYF. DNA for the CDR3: TGTGCCAGCAGCCCTCGGGACAGGGGGGACGAGCAGTACTTC.

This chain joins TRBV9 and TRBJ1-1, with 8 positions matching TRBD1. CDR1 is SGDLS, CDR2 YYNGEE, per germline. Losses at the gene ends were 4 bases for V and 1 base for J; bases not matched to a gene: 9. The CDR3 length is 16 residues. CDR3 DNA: TGTGCCAGCAGCCGGACAGGGCTTGTACGGAACACTGAAGCTTTCTTT. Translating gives CASSRTGLVRNTEAFF.